The 6 T cell receptor beta chains below all came from one sample that was sequenced in a study of blood T cell repertoires in COVID-19. TCRdb's table, derived via immunoSEQ multiplex PCR, lists solely in-frame clones and lacks some. The repertoire includes under 500,000 clones, more than 80% of them detected once, and 1.1% sits in the top ten. Sequencing was carried out using PBMCs or T cells enriched from blood (not recorded which). These receptors were collected from a man under 40 who had recovered from COVID-19.

The chain combines TRBV10-3 with TRBJ1-3; D gene ambiguous. This CDR3 has 13 residues. Germline assignment: CDR1 ENHRY and CDR2 SYGVKD. With 6 bases removed from V and 8 bases from J, the gap between germline ends came to 14 bases. The CDR3 sequence is CAISQDSRYTIYF. DNA for the CDR3: TGTGCCATCAGCCAGGACTCGCGGTACACCATATATTTT.

This clone has only a few counts. The chain uses TRBV19 and TRBJ2-5, with TRBD2 matching over 9 bases. CDR1 and CDR2 (germline): LNHDA, SQIVND (reference sequence). This CDR3 comprises 17 residues. The V and J ends lost 0 bases and 2 bases, in that order; junction bases with no gene match: 7. In nucleotides, the CDR3 is TGTGCCAGTAGTATAGATGGTAGCGGGAGATCTCAAGAGACCCAGTACTTC. This encodes CASSIDGSGRSQETQYF.

The CDR3 region has the DNA TGTGCCAGCAGCTCTACAGGGGTTTTAGATAATTCACCCCTCCACTTT. This codes for CASSSTGVLDNSPLHF. J is TRBJ1-6 and V is TRBV28; 7 bases match TRBD1. The CDR3 consists of 16 residues. The germline gives CDR1 MDHEN, CDR2 SYDVKM. V was clipped by 6 bases and J by 5 bases; unmatched bases: 10.

The chain uses TRBV28 and TRBJ1-5, with D unresolved. There are 15 residues in the CDR3. Germline loops: CDR1 MDHEN, CDR2 SYDVKM. The V end lost 2 bases, the J end lost 0 bases, and 8 bases lay between the germline ends. CDR3 in amino acids: CASSLDDISNQPQHF. The CDR3 DNA reads TGTGCCAGCAGTTTAGACGACATTAGCAATCAGCCCCAGCATTTT.

The chain is built from TRBV5-1 and TRBJ1-6, with 11 bases identical to TRBD1. Germline trimming cut 7 bases from V and 7 bases from J; bases unmatched to any gene: 1. This CDR3 contains 13 residues. Per the germline V gene, CDR1 is SGHRS and CDR2 is YFSETQ. CDR3 amino acids: CASGQGANSPLHF. The CDR3 nucleotides read TGCGCCAGCGGACAGGGGGCGAATTCACCCCTCCACTTT.

The rearrangement uses TRBV5-1 and TRBJ1-2, with D possibly TRBD1 on 5 matching bases. CDR1 and CDR2 (germline): SGHRS, YFSETQ. The ends were cut back, 4 bases at V and 1 base at J, with 17 bases in the middle. The CDR3 is 16 amino acids. The CDR3 protein is CASSPSPGTDNYGYTF. The CDR3 DNA follows: TGCGCCAGCAGCCCCAGTCCCGGGACTGATAACTATGGCTACACCTTC.